This TCR beta chain emerged from a study of T cell repertoires in cytomegalovirus infection. This CDR3 is built from 14 residues. From germline, CDR1 is MNHEY and CDR2 SVGEGT. V lost 7 bases to trimming and J lost 7 bases; unmatched junction nucleotides: 4. Remarks on this clonotype: Its matching antigen is unknown.

TCRdb reprocessed the reads via MiXCR and lists one record per CDR3 protein. The data hold 450,000 to 650,000 distinct CDR3 sequences, with over 35% observed a single time. The sample in question was cultured PBMCs, obtained from culture after CMV antigen stimulation. This chain links TRBV6-2 or TRBV6-3 with TRBJ1-6; TRBD1 matches 10 bases. This sequence was found in a human donor in good health (CMV status not recorded). Some clones in this sample may be carry-over from other donors' samples. The CDR3 loop is CASTRTGGNSPLHF. CDR3 in DNA: TGTGCCAGCACCCGGACAGGGGGAAATTCACCCCTCCACTTT.